The 18 T cell receptor beta chains reported below all come from one sample, sequenced in a study of blood T cell repertoires in COVID-19. The data were produced by immunoSEQ multiplex PCR, yet TCRdb's version contains in-frame clones alone and is incomplete. The table includes 70,000 to 100,000 clones, roughly 72% detected once. The sequencing sample was made of peripheral blood. All receptors come from a woman aged 55-70 years in a cohort sampled during active or convalescent COVID-19.

The chain couples TRBV7-3 to TRBJ2-3; no reliable D call. The CDR3 consists of 15 residues. V lost 2 bases to trimming and J lost 0 bases, with 9 bases between them. Germline CDR1 reads SGHTA; CDR2 reads FQGTGA. In nucleotides, the CDR3 is TGTGCCAGCAGCTTAGGAGTAGCTAGCACAGATACGCAGTATTTT. This translates into CASSLGVASTDTQYF.

The V call is TRBV5-1, the J call TRBJ1-6; D gene ambiguous. Trimming shortened V by 5 bases and J by 7 bases, and 13 bases separated the two germline ends. The germline CDR1 and CDR2 sequences are SGHRS and YFSETQ. CDR3 size: 14 residues. CDR3 coding DNA: TGCGCCAGCAGAGTCGGGGAGAGGAATTCACCCCTCCACTTT. Amino acid sequence: CASRVGERNSPLHF. The full variable domain, rest sourced from reference TRBV5-1 and TRBJ1-6, is KAGVTQTPRYLIKTRGQQVTLSCSPISGHRSVSWYQQTPGQGLQFLFEYFSETQRNKGNFPGRFSGRQFSNSRSEMNVSTLELGDSALYLCASRVGERNSPLHFGNGTRLTVT.

This clone was seen repeatedly, ten times or more. This rearrangement joins TRBV7-9 to TRBJ2-1; 8 positions agree with TRBD2. CDR1 is SEHNR, CDR2 FQNEAQ, per germline (reference sequence). This CDR3 has 16 residues. After removal of 6 bases from V and 3 bases from J, the junction contained 10 bases not matched to a gene. In DNA form, the CDR3 reads TGTGCCAGCAGTTTCCACGGGAGGGGACTCTACAATGAGCAGTTCTTC. Its translation is CASSFHGRGLYNEQFF.

The rearrangement joins TRBV19 to TRBJ1-4; TRBD1 agrees at 8 bases. CDR1 is LNHDA and CDR2 is SQIVND in the germline V gene (reference sequence). The CDR3 length is 15 residues. V lost 7 bases to trimming and J lost 5 bases; unmatched junction nucleotides: 9. DNA for the CDR3: TGTGCCAGTATCCCGAGACAGGGGTCAAATGAAAAACTGTTTTTT. Encoded protein: CASIPRQGSNEKLFF.

This clone appeared a single time. The rearrangement links TRBV5-5 to TRBJ2-3, with 10 bases matching TRBD2. The CDR3 totals 15 residues. Losses at the gene ends were 2 bases for V and 6 bases for J; bases not matched to a gene: 6. Germline assignment: CDR1 SGHKS and CDR2 YYEKEE (reference sequence). CDR3 residues: CASSFPAGGSDTQYF. The DNA of the CDR3 is TGTGCCAGCAGCTTCCCAGCGGGGGGGAGCGATACGCAGTATTTT.

The CDR3 is CASRPPWDRNTEAFF. Here the CDR3 DNA reads TGTGCCAGCAGACCCCCCTGGGACAGGAACACTGAAGCTTTCTTT. The V gene is TRBV5-4, the J gene TRBJ1-1; TRBD1 agrees at 7 bases. Germline V gene sequence: CDR1 SGHNT, CDR2 YYREEE (reference sequence). V lost 5 bases, J lost 1 base, and 8 bases stayed unmatched. The CDR3 extends over 15 amino acids.

The CDR3 DNA follows: TGTGCCAGCAGCCAAGATGTGAGTAGCGGCTACGAGCAGTACTTC. Protein sequence: CASSQDVSSGYEQYF. The gene calls are TRBV3-1 (or the pseudogene TRBV3-2) and TRBJ2-7; perhaps TRBD2 as D (6 bases). The CDR3 extends over 15 amino acids. V shed 0 bases and J shed 3 bases, with 12 bases lying between them. Germline CDR1 and CDR2: LGHDT and YNNKEL (reference sequence).

V gene TRBV19 combines with J gene TRBJ2-7; TRBD2 matches at 7 bases. Germline CDR1 is LNHDA and CDR2 is SQIVND (reference sequence). CDR3 length: 14 residues. V gave up 3 bases and J gave up 2 bases; unmatched junction bases: 4. Written as DNA, the CDR3 is TGTGCCAGTAGTATTACGGGGGGTACCTACGAGCAGTACTTC. This sequence encodes CASSITGGTYEQYF.

This clone was seen a few times. Here the CDR3 DNA reads TGCGCCAGCAGCCAACGAGGAGGACAGGGACGATACGAGCAGTACTTC. Translated, it gives CASSQRGGQGRYEQYF. The chain links TRBV4-1 to TRBJ2-7; 8 bases map to TRBD1. This CDR3 spans 16 amino acids. V lost 2 bases and J lost 4; bases outside the gene matches: 10. CDR1 is MGHRA and CDR2 is YSYEKL in the germline V gene.

This chain joins TRBV18 and TRBJ1-1; tentatively, D is TRBD1 (5 bases). This CDR3 comprises 16 residues. V was clipped by 3 bases and J by 0 bases, with 14 bases between them. Germline loops: CDR1 KGHSH, CDR2 LQKENI. CDR3 sequence (DNA): TGTGCCAGCTCACCCCCACGACAGAGCATGAACACTGAAGCTTTCTTT. It codes for CASSPPRQSMNTEAFF.

The gene calls are TRBV29-1 and TRBJ2-7, with TRBD1 as a possible D gene (6 bases). The CDR3 spans 12 residues. With 8 bases removed from V and 6 bases from J, the gap between germline ends came to 17 bases. Germline CDR1 SQVTM, CDR2 ANQGSEA. This chain's CDR3 is CSFRDRTAEQYF. CDR3 nucleotide sequence: TGCAGCTTCCGAGACAGGACTGCCGAGCAGTACTTC.

The chain combines TRBV19 with TRBJ2-3, with 8 positions matching TRBD1. The CDR3 is 13 amino acids. From germline, CDR1 is LNHDA and CDR2 SQIVND (reference sequence). J gave up 4 bases and V 6 bases, and 3 bases lay outside the gene matches. The DNA for the CDR3 is TGTGCCAGTAGGGCAGGGGGCGCAGATACGCAGTATTTT. This encodes CASRAGGADTQYF.

The rearrangement joins TRBV7-6 to TRBJ2-1; 7 positions match TRBD2. The germline V gene has CDR1 SGHVS and CDR2 FNYEAQ. The CDR3 loop spans 14 amino acids. The V and J ends lost 5 bases and 10 bases, in that order; junction bases with no gene match: 11. The CDR3 region has the DNA TGTGCCAGCAGCCCTTCGGGGGGAGGGCTAGAGCAGTTCTTC. It translates to CASSPSGGGLEQFF. Drawing the rest from reference TRBV7-6 and TRBJ2-1, the complete variable domain is GAGVSQSPRYKVTKRGQDVALRCDPISGHVSLYWYRQALGQGPEFLTYFNYEAQQDKSGLPNDRFSAERPEGSISTLTIQRTEQRDSAMYRCASSPSGGGLEQFFGPGTRLTVL.

The chain links TRBV3-1 (or the pseudogene TRBV3-2) to TRBJ1-2; unclear D gene. Deletions cut 2 bases from V and 8 bases from J, with 18 bases between. CDR3 length: 15 amino acids. Germline assignment: CDR1 LGHDT and CDR2 YNNKEL (reference sequence). The CDR3 coding sequence is TGTGCCAGCAGCCAACCCTTTGAGGGCGTTCAGGGCTACACCTTC. Protein product: CASSQPFEGVQGYTF.

V and J are TRBV10-3 and TRBJ1-5, with D possibly being TRBD1 (5 bases). V was pared by 7 bases and J by 6 bases, with 13 bases between. Germline V lookup: CDR1 ENHRY, CDR2 SYGVKD. This CDR3 has 13 residues. The CDR3 here is CAIMGEAGQPQHF. The DNA of the CDR3 is TGTGCCATCATGGGGGAGGCGGGTCAGCCCCAGCATTTT.

The rearrangement uses TRBV6-6 and TRBJ1-2; 10 nucleotides line up with TRBD1. The germline CDR1 and CDR2 sequences are MNHNY and SVGAGI (reference sequence). The CDR3 runs 13 residues. V was pared by 6 bases and J by 8 bases, with 6 bases of the junction left unmatched. This chain's CDR3 is CASRGGTGAGYTF. The CDR3, as DNA: TGTGCCAGCAGAGGTGGGACAGGGGCGGGCTACACCTTC.

This clone was recorded once. The rearrangement uses TRBV5-5 and TRBJ2-7; TRBD2 aligns across 7 bases. CDR3 length: 14 residues. In germline, CDR1 is SGHKS, CDR2 YYEKEE (reference sequence). The ends lost 0 bases at V and 4 bases at J; junction bases unmatched: 4. The CDR3 loop reads CASSLVLLAYEQYF. CDR3 nucleotide sequence: TGTGCCAGCAGCTTGGTCCTACTAGCGTACGAGCAGTACTTC.

The chain joins TRBV27 to TRBJ2-7; perhaps TRBD1 as D (5 bases). V dropped 3 bases and J dropped 3 bases, with 15 bases sitting between them. Germline CDR1 is MNHEY and CDR2 is SMNVEV (reference sequence). The CDR3 length is 15 residues. This chain's CDR3 is CASSLRQGGVYEQYF. In nucleotides, the CDR3 is TGTGCCAGCAGTTTGCGGCAGGGTGGGGTCTACGAGCAGTACTTC.